These 10 T cell receptor beta chains were sequenced from one sample in a study of beta chain features in type 1 diabetes. Reverse transcribing all isolated RNA meant expressed TCRB transcripts were sequenced. The method was immunoSEQ multiplex PCR; TCRdb's version includes in-frame clones alone and lacks a portion of them. This repertoire shows hundreds of thousands of clones, over 25% found once; its top ten account for 0.05% to 0.065%. Sequenced sample: naive CD4+ T cells from blood. The receptors stem from a man aged 18-30 years in good health.

The CDR3: CASSPTDLIEQFF. The CDR3 nucleotides are TGTGCCAGCAGCCCGACGGATTTGATTGAGCAGTTCTTC. V gene TRBV7-2 combines with J gene TRBJ2-1; D is ambiguous. This CDR3 is built from 13 residues. Germline V gene data show CDR1 as SGHTA and CDR2 as FQGNSA. V lost 5 bases and J 9 bases, leaving 14 bases between the germline ends.

The genes are TRBV30 and TRBJ2-7, with 9 bases that match TRBD2. CDR1 is GTSNPN and CDR2 is SVGIG in the germline V gene (reference sequence). V lost 3 bases and J lost 0; bases outside the gene matches: 6. CDR3 size: 15 residues. The CDR3 here is CAWRRSSGSSYEQYF. The DNA for the CDR3 is TGTGCCTGGAGGAGGAGTAGCGGGAGCTCCTACGAGCAGTACTTC.

This clone was recorded a few times. CDR3 sequence reads: CSVEREAGANVLTF. The CDR3 DNA follows: TGCAGCGTTGAACGGGAGGCAGGGGCCAACGTCCTGACTTTC. This chain joins TRBV29-1 and TRBJ2-6; 7 bases map to TRBD2. The CDR3 has 14 amino acids. Unmatched junction bases numbered 2, after V lost 2 bases and J lost 4 bases. CDR1 and CDR2 (germline): SQVTM, ANQGSEA.

The J gene is TRBJ2-5, the V gene TRBV18; D is ambiguous. This CDR3 comprises 13 residues. CDR1 and CDR2 from the germline V gene are KGHSH and LQKENI. Trimming pared 6 bases from V and 4 bases from J, leaving 12 bases between. The CDR3: CASSRSRGETQYF. CDR3 nucleotide sequence: TGTGCCAGCTCCAGGTCAAGAGGAGAGACCCAGTACTTC. Supplemented by reference TRBV18 and TRBJ2-5, the full variable domain reads NAGVMQNPRHLVRRRGQEARLRCSPMKGHSHVYWYRQLPEEGLKFMVYLQKENIIDESGMPKERFSAEFPKEGPSILRIQQVVRGDSAAYFCASSRSRGETQYFGPGTRLLVL.

The rearrangement joins TRBV20-1 to TRBJ2-1; TRBD2 matches at 8 bases. Germline CDR1 reads DFQATT; CDR2 reads SNEGSKA (reference sequence). The CDR3 covers 11 residues. J gave up 10 bases and V 6 bases, and 5 bases lay outside the gene matches. DNA for the CDR3: TGCAGTGCCGGGACTAGATCGGAGCAGTTCTTC. Its translation is CSAGTRSEQFF.

This clone was seen a handful of times. CDR3 bases: TGTGCCAGCAGCTTAACGCGGCTCACTAGCGGGATCGACGAGCAGTACTTC. The encoded protein is CASSLTRLTSGIDEQYF. V is TRBV7-9 and J is TRBJ2-7; 10 bases agree with TRBD2. Germline V lookup: CDR1 SEHNR, CDR2 FQNEAQ (reference sequence). Trimming at V came to 2 bases and at J to 5 bases, leaving 12 bases not matched to a gene. This CDR3 has 17 residues. The whole variable domain, filled in from reference TRBV7-9 and TRBJ2-7, reads DTGVSQNPRHKITKRGQNVTFRCDPISEHNRLYWYRQTLGQGPEFLTYFQNEAQLEKSRLLSDRFSAERPKGSFSTLEIQRTEQGDSAMYLCASSLTRLTSGIDEQYFGPGTRLTVT.

This clone was seen only a few times. The rearrangement links TRBV29-1 to TRBJ2-7; 9 bases are a match to TRBD2. Germline CDR1 reads SQVTM; CDR2 reads ANQGSEA. V shed 4 bases, J shed 4 bases, and the junction held 5 bases outside the gene matches. The CDR3 consists of 13 residues. CDR3 in amino acids: CSVVGSGSYEQYF. CDR3 DNA sequence: TGCAGCGTTGTGGGTAGCGGGAGTTACGAGCAGTACTTC.

This chain links TRBV29-1 with TRBJ1-1; 7 nucleotides align to TRBD1. J was trimmed by 3 bases and V by 4 bases; bases with no gene match: 8. The CDR3 sequence is 14 residues long. Germline CDR1 SQVTM, CDR2 ANQGSEA. The CDR3 bases are TGCAGCGTTGTTCGGGACAGTACATACACTGAAGCTTTCTTT. This gives the protein CSVVRDSTYTEAFF.

V is TRBV19 and J is TRBJ1-2; no reliable D call. V dropped 6 bases and J dropped 8 bases, with 16 bases sitting between them. The CDR3 extends over 13 amino acids. CDR1 and CDR2 (germline): LNHDA, SQIVND (reference sequence). The CDR3 protein is CASSSMRLRGYTF. CDR3 sequence (DNA): TGTGCCAGTAGCTCTATGAGACTCCGGGGCTACACCTTC.

The chain couples TRBV28 to TRBJ2-7; TRBD2 might be the D (6 bases). V was cut by 5 bases and J by 3 bases, with 17 bases left in between. Per germline, CDR1 MDHEN and CDR2 SYDVKM. This CDR3 region has 15 residues. The CDR3 DNA is TGTGCCAGCAGTCACTACCCGGGACTGAACTACGAGCAGTACTTC. Its protein product is CASSHYPGLNYEQYF.